The rows below give T cell receptor beta chains drawn from one sample of a study of human T cells and chemical hapten exposure. TCRdb redid the calling of the RACE reads with MiXCR, one entry per CDR3 protein. Of tens of thousands of distinct CDR3 sequences listed, 11% are singletons. Specimen: whole blood, collected in connection with sensitization to the hapten diphenylcyclopropenone (DPC). The receptors were gathered from a young woman with alopecia areata. Some clones in this sample may be carry-over from other donors' samples. Both conserved end residues are part of each CDR3. The order of the fields is CDR3 DNA, CDR3 protein, V gene, CDR3 length, D gene, J gene, clone size. A D gene is named only where the DNA matches it firmly. A clone size is listed for some rows: how often the clone was seen (once, few, many), or a class if it is expanded.

CDR3 DNA: TGCGCCAGCAGCCAACCCTGGGCAGGGAGGATCAATGAGCAGTTCTTC
CDR3 protein: CASSQPWAGRINEQFF
V gene: TRBV4-1
CDR3 length: 16
D gene: .
J gene: TRBJ2-1
clone size: many

CDR3 DNA: TGTGCCAGCACCGACCCAGGGTCTGAAGCTTTCTTT
CDR3 protein: CASTDPGSEAFF
V gene: TRBV28
CDR3 length: 12
D gene: .
J gene: TRBJ1-1
clone size: many

CDR3 DNA: TGTGCCAGCAGCTTAGAAGGACAGAACGATGAGCAGTTCTTC
CDR3 protein: CASSLEGQNDEQFF
V gene: TRBV7-2
CDR3 length: 14
D gene: .
J gene: TRBJ2-1
clone size: .

CDR3 DNA: TGTGCCAGCAGCCGACTAGCGGGAGCCTCCAATGAGCAGTTCTTC
CDR3 protein: CASSRLAGASNEQFF
V gene: TRBV6-2/TRBV6-3
CDR3 length: 15
D gene: TRBD2
J gene: TRBJ2-1
clone size: many

CDR3 DNA: TGTGCCAGTACCTCCGGGACACCCAACAATGAGCAGTTCTTC
CDR3 protein: CASTSGTPNNEQFF
V gene: TRBV19
CDR3 length: 14
D gene: .
J gene: TRBJ2-1
clone size: .

CDR3 DNA: TGCGCCAGCAGCTACGGGGAGACGTATTCACCCCTCCACTTT
CDR3 protein: CASSYGETYSPLHF
V gene: TRBV5-1
CDR3 length: 14
D gene: .
J gene: TRBJ1-6
clone size: many

CDR3 DNA: TGTGCCAGCAGCTTATACCCGGGGACGACCGGGGAGCTGTTTTTT
CDR3 protein: CASSLYPGTTGELFF
V gene: TRBV7-6
CDR3 length: 15
D gene: .
J gene: TRBJ2-2
clone size: .

CDR3 DNA: TGTGCCAGCAGTTGGGGAGGGGAGGGTCAGCCCCAGCATTTT
CDR3 protein: CASSWGGEGQPQHF
V gene: TRBV6-6
CDR3 length: 14
D gene: .
J gene: TRBJ1-5
clone size: many

CDR3 DNA: TGTGCCAGTCGGTACGGAAGGAAGTTATTTAGCACAGATACGCAGTATTTT
CDR3 protein: CASRYGRKLFSTDTQYF
V gene: TRBV12-3/TRBV12-4
CDR3 length: 17
D gene: .
J gene: TRBJ2-3
clone size: many

CDR3 DNA: TGTGCCAGCAGTTACCCGACAGGGTCGAGCAATCAGCCCCAGCATTTT
CDR3 protein: CASSYPTGSSNQPQHF
V gene: TRBV6-6
CDR3 length: 16
D gene: TRBD1
J gene: TRBJ1-5
clone size: many

CDR3 DNA: TGTGCCAGCAGCTTAGCTGGGGCACGGAACTATGGCTACACCTTC
CDR3 protein: CASSLAGARNYGYTF
V gene: TRBV7-9
CDR3 length: 15
D gene: .
J gene: TRBJ1-2
clone size: many

CDR3 DNA: TGTGCCAGCAGCCTAAAACGGCTAGCGGGCTACGGGGAGCAGTACTTC
CDR3 protein: CASSLKRLAGYGEQYF
V gene: TRBV3-1
CDR3 length: 16
D gene: TRBD2
J gene: TRBJ2-7
clone size: many

CDR3 DNA: TGTGCCAGCAGACCGACTAGCGGGGCCGGGGAGCTGTTTTTT
CDR3 protein: CASRPTSGAGELFF
V gene: TRBV12-3/TRBV12-4
CDR3 length: 14
D gene: TRBD2
J gene: TRBJ2-2
clone size: many

CDR3 DNA: TGTGCCAGCAACCTGAGCGGGGAAGAAAAACTGTTTTTT
CDR3 protein: CASNLSGEEKLFF
V gene: TRBV28
CDR3 length: 13
D gene: .
J gene: TRBJ1-4
clone size: many

CDR3 DNA: TGTGCCAGCAGCCGAGGAAACTACGGGGATGAGCAGTTCTTC
CDR3 protein: CASSRGNYGDEQFF
V gene: TRBV5-6
CDR3 length: 14
D gene: .
J gene: TRBJ2-1
clone size: few

CDR3 DNA: TGTGCCAGCAGTCCCCCGGACAGGGCTACCCACTTGAACACCGGGGAGCTGTTTTTT
CDR3 protein: CASSPPDRATHLNTGELFF
V gene: TRBV6-2/TRBV6-3
CDR3 length: 19
D gene: TRBD1
J gene: TRBJ2-2
clone size: many

CDR3 DNA: TGTGCCAGCAGCTTATTAAGTAGGACCGGGGAGCTGTTTTTT
CDR3 protein: CASSLLSRTGELFF
V gene: TRBV11-2
CDR3 length: 14
D gene: .
J gene: TRBJ2-2
clone size: .

CDR3 DNA: TGCAGCGTTCTCCAACCGGGCGGAGAGACCCAGTACTTC
CDR3 protein: CSVLQPGGETQYF
V gene: TRBV29-1
CDR3 length: 13
D gene: .
J gene: TRBJ2-5
clone size: many

CDR3 DNA: TGTGCCAGCAGTGAAAACGGGGGGCGAGGTTCACCCCTCCACTTT
CDR3 protein: CASSENGGRGSPLHF
V gene: TRBV6-1
CDR3 length: 15
D gene: .
J gene: TRBJ1-6
clone size: .

CDR3 DNA: TGTGCCAGCAGCCAAGGGGTCGGTGAGCAGTTCTTC
CDR3 protein: CASSQGVGEQFF
V gene: TRBV14
CDR3 length: 12
D gene: .
J gene: TRBJ2-1
clone size: few

CDR3 DNA: TGTGCCAGCAGCCCCGGACCAGGTACAGTCAATCAGCCCCAGCATTTT
CDR3 protein: CASSPGPGTVNQPQHF
V gene: TRBV9
CDR3 length: 16
D gene: .
J gene: TRBJ1-5
clone size: many

CDR3 DNA: TGTGCCAGCAGCGGTCAACCGGTCTATGGCTACACCTTC
CDR3 protein: CASSGQPVYGYTF
V gene: TRBV4-2
CDR3 length: 13
D gene: .
J gene: TRBJ1-2
clone size: many

CDR3 DNA: TGTGCCAGCAGTCGGCCGGGACTAGCGGGAAACACCGGGGAGCTGTTTTTT
CDR3 protein: CASSRPGLAGNTGELFF
V gene: TRBV28
CDR3 length: 17
D gene: TRBD2
J gene: TRBJ2-2
clone size: many

CDR3 DNA: TGTGCCAGCAGCGTTAAAGGGACAGGGGGTATGGCCGGAAACACCATATATTTT
CDR3 protein: CASSVKGTGGMAGNTIYF
V gene: TRBV7-2
CDR3 length: 18
D gene: TRBD1
J gene: TRBJ1-3
clone size: many